This passage covers 7 T cell receptor beta chains from one sample sequenced in a study of Ad26.COV2.S vaccination and SARS-CoV-2 variants. Treatment described: around 19 received Ad26.COV2.S at low or high dose, single or two shots; a few received placebo; per-sample allocation not given. Samples analyzed were those drawn on day 63 after the first vaccine or placebo injection. Clones were read by immunoSEQ multiplex PCR, and TCRdb kept only the in-frame ones, dropping some. The data contain around 450,000 clones, nearly 90% of them seen just once; the ten biggest clones take up just over 2.5%. The sequences come from peripheral blood, collected in a trial of Ad26.COV2.S vaccine versus placebo. These receptors originate from a person aged 18-60 years who received the Ad26.COV2.S COVID-19 vaccine or a placebo.

The chain carries TRBV28 and TRBJ1-4, with TRBD1 matching 7 bases. The ends lost 7 bases at V and 7 bases at J; junction bases unmatched: 15. Germline V lookup: CDR1 MDHEN, CDR2 SYDVKM. The CDR3 has 16 amino acids. Written as DNA, the CDR3 is TGTGCCAGCACCTCCAATAAAGGGGGCGAGAGTGAAAAACTGTTTTTT. Amino acid sequence: CASTSNKGGESEKLFF.

The rearrangement links TRBV27 to TRBJ1-4; the match to TRBD1 covers 7 bases. The germline gives CDR1 MNHEY, CDR2 SMNVEV (reference sequence). The CDR3 is 14 residues long. After removal of 8 bases from V and 8 bases from J, the junction contained 11 bases not matched to a gene. CDR3 DNA sequence: TGTGCCAGCGGCCACCGGGAACAGGGGGAAAAACTGTTTTTT. It codes for CASGHREQGEKLFF.

This chain links TRBV19 with TRBJ2-2; a weak D match, TRBD1 (6 bases). The germline V and J ends were trimmed by 7 bases and 7 bases, with 10 bases remaining between them. The CDR3 runs to 12 residues. Germline assignment: CDR1 LNHDA and CDR2 SQIVND (reference sequence). The CDR3 spells CASNRAGGELFF. The CDR3 DNA reads as TGTGCCAGTAACAGGGCGGGCGGGGAGCTGTTTTTT.

The chain uses TRBV29-1 and TRBJ1-2; D possibly corresponds to TRBD1 (5 bases). The V end was cut by 3 bases, the J end by 2 bases, with 13 bases between. The CDR3 has 14 residues. Looked up from germline, CDR1 is SQVTM and CDR2 is ANQGSEA. The CDR3 protein is CSVDGGWGNYGYTF. The CDR3 coding sequence is TGCAGCGTTGATGGGGGGTGGGGAAACTATGGCTACACCTTC.

The chain combines TRBV24-1 with TRBJ1-2, with 8 bases matching TRBD1. The CDR3 totals 15 residues. Germline loops: CDR1 KGHDR, CDR2 SFDVKD. After removal of 3 bases from V and 4 bases from J, the junction contained 6 bases not matched to a gene. The CDR3 DNA reads as TGTGCCACCAGTGATGGCAGGGGGCGCGGCTATGGCTACACCTTC. It translates to CATSDGRGRGYGYTF.

The chain recombines TRBV5-1 with TRBJ1-6; D not certain. CDR1 is SGHRS and CDR2 is YFSETQ in the germline V gene. Trimming removed 4 bases at V and 3 bases at J, with 8 bases between. The CDR3 length is 14 residues. The CDR3 DNA reads as TGCGCCAGCAGCGTTAACCTCTATAATTCACCCCTCCACTTT. It is translated as CASSVNLYNSPLHF.

This clone was counted a single time. V gene TRBV6-4 combines with J gene TRBJ2-1, with 11 nucleotides matching TRBD1. Germline V lookup: CDR1 MRHNA, CDR2 SNTAGT. This CDR3 comprises 15 residues. Losses at the gene ends were 2 bases for V and 5 bases for J; bases not matched to a gene: 2. Here the CDR3 reads CASSDGTGGHNEQFF. In nucleotides, the CDR3 is TGTGCCAGCAGTGACGGGACAGGGGGTCACAATGAGCAGTTCTTC.